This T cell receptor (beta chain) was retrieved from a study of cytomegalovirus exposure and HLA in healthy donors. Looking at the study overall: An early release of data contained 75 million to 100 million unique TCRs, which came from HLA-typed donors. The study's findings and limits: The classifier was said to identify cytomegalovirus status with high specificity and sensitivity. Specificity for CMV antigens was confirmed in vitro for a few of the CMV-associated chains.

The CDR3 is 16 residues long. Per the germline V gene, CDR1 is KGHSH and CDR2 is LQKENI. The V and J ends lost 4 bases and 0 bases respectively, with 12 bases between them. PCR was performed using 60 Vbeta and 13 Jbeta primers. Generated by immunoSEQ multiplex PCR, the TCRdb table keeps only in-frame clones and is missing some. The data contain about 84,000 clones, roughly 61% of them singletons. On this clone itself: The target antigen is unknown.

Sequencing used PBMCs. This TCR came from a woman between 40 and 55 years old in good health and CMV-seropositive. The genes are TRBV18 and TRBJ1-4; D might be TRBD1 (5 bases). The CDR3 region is CASSLAGGATNEKLFF. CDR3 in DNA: TGTGCCAGCTCACTTGCCGGGGGTGCAACTAATGAAAAACTGTTTTTT.